The 11 T cell receptor beta chains presented below share a single source sample, sequenced in a study of blood T cell repertoires in COVID-19. The protocol was immunoSEQ multiplex PCR, while the TCRdb copy is restricted to in-frame clones and leaves out a portion. Found here are hundreds of thousands of clones, 88% of them singletons; the top ten hold 7.3%. Material for sequencing was peripheral blood. The origin of the receptors is a woman aged 70-85 years with COVID-19, enrolled during active disease.

The rearrangement uses TRBV29-1 and TRBJ1-1, with 8 bases that match TRBD1. The germline V gene encodes CDR1 SQVTM and CDR2 ANQGSEA. J was trimmed by 4 bases and V by 6 bases; bases with no gene match: 7. This CDR3 is built from 13 residues. CDR3 amino acids: CSVQNTGGTEAFF. The CDR3 nucleotides are TGCAGCGTGCAAAACACAGGGGGCACTGAAGCTTTCTTT.

The chain carries TRBV5-6 and TRBJ1-3; a possible D gene is TRBD1 (6 bases). Germline V CDR1 and CDR2: SGHDT, YYEEEE. V shed 2 bases and J shed 4 bases, with 13 bases lying between them. This CDR3 has 15 amino acids. The CDR3 loop reads CASSLLQGSGNTIYF. In DNA, the CDR3 is TGTGCCAGCAGCTTATTACAGGGATCCGGAAACACCATATATTTT.

J is TRBJ1-1 and V is TRBV29-1; D is ambiguous. V gave up 2 bases and J gave up 5 bases, with 12 bases separating them. Germline CDR1 SQVTM, CDR2 ANQGSEA. The CDR3 length is 13 residues. Here the CDR3 DNA reads TGCAGCGTTGAATTTGATAGAGGAACTGAAGCTTTCTTT. It specifies CSVEFDRGTEAFF.

This clone was recorded once. This chain joins TRBV19 and TRBJ1-3; perhaps TRBD1 as D (5 bases). Per germline, CDR1 LNHDA and CDR2 SQIVND (reference sequence). Trimming shortened V by 5 bases and J by 0 bases, and 14 bases separated the two germline ends. The CDR3 contains 16 residues. The CDR3 spells CASSPLTVLSGNTIYF. The DNA for the CDR3 is TGTGCCAGTAGTCCTCTGACAGTTCTCTCTGGAAACACCATATATTTT.

This rearrangement joins TRBV18 to TRBJ1-5; 7 positions agree with TRBD1. V was pared by 6 bases and J by 6 bases, with 14 bases of the junction left unmatched. This CDR3 contains 16 residues. Germline CDR1 and CDR2: KGHSH and LQKENI. In DNA form, the CDR3 reads TGTGCCAGCTCCTCAGGGAGAGGGGGCTTCAGTCAGCCCCAGCATTTT. Translation: CASSSGRGGFSQPQHF.

The chain joins TRBV19 to TRBJ1-3, with 7 bases identical to TRBD1. Germline CDR1 LNHDA, CDR2 SQIVND (reference sequence). Trimming at V came to 9 bases and at J to 0 bases, leaving 8 bases not matched to a gene. The CDR3 sequence is 15 residues long. CDR3 loop: CASGGDRNSGNTIYF. DNA of the CDR3: TGTGCCAGCGGGGGGGACAGAAACTCTGGAAACACCATATATTTT.

The table lists this clone with a few counts. The genes are TRBV2 and TRBJ1-5; 7 bases are a match to TRBD1. The CDR3 is 15 residues long. The ends lost 6 bases at V and 0 bases at J; junction bases unmatched: 5. Germline lookup yields CDR1 SNHLY and CDR2 FYNNEI. CDR3: CASRIEGASNQPQHF. CDR3 DNA: TGTGCCAGCAGGATTGAGGGGGCTAGCAATCAGCCCCAGCATTTT.

V usage is TRBV6-5 and J usage is TRBJ2-1, with a tentative D call TRBD2 (5 bases). The CDR3 contains 14 residues. In germline, CDR1 is MNHEY, CDR2 SVGAGI. V dropped 7 bases and J dropped 10 bases, with 20 bases sitting between them. CDR3 region: CASKPFSGAGEQFF. The CDR3 region has the DNA TGTGCCAGCAAGCCTTTTTCGGGCGCGGGCGAGCAGTTCTTC.

This rearrangement joins TRBV4-1 to TRBJ2-2, with a tentative D call TRBD2 (5 bases). This CDR3 is 15 amino acids long. V lost 3 bases, J lost 1 base, and 9 bases lay in between. Looked up from germline, CDR1 is MGHRA and CDR2 is YSYEKL. CDR3 DNA: TGCGCCAGCAGCCAGCTCCGGGGGAACACCGGGGAGCTGTTTTTT. This codes for CASSQLRGNTGELFF.

The CDR3 nucleotides are TGTGCCAGCAGCCCGGGACAGGGGGTCTCTGGAAACACCATATATTTT. This sequence encodes CASSPGQGVSGNTIYF. This rearrangement joins TRBV9 to TRBJ1-3, with 11 nucleotides matching TRBD1. There are 16 residues in the CDR3. V was pared by 4 bases and J by 0 bases, with 3 bases of the junction left unmatched. CDR1 and CDR2 (germline): SGDLS, YYNGEE. The full variable domain, with the rest looked up from reference TRBV9 and TRBJ1-3, is DSGVTQTPKHLITATGQRVTLRCSPRSGDLSVYWYQQSLDQGLQFLIQYYNGEERAKGNILERFSAQQFPDLHSELNLSSLELGDSALYFCASSPGQGVSGNTIYFGEGSWLTVV.

Here the CDR3 reads CASSLTGSDTQYF. The CDR3 DNA is TGTGCCAGCAGTCTGACAGGTTCAGATACGCAGTATTTT. The J gene is TRBJ2-3, the V gene TRBV12-3 or TRBV12-4, with TRBD1 as a possible D gene (6 bases). The CDR3 covers 13 residues. The V and J ends lost 5 bases and 4 bases respectively, with 10 bases between them.